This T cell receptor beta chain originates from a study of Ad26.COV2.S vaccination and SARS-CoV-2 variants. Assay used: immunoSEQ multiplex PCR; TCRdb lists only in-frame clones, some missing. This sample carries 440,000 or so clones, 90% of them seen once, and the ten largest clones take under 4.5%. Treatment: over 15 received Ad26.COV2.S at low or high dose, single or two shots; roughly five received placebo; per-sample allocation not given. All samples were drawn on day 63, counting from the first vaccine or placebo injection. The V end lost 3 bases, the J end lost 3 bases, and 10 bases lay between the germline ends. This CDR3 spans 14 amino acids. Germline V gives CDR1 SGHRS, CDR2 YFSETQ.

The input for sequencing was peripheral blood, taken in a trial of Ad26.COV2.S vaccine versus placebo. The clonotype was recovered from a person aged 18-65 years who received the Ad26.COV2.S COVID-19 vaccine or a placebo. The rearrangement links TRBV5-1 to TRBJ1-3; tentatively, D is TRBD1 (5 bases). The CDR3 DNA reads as TGCGCCAGCAGCTACCGGGACGGTGGAAACACCATATATTTT. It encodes CASSYRDGGNTIYF.